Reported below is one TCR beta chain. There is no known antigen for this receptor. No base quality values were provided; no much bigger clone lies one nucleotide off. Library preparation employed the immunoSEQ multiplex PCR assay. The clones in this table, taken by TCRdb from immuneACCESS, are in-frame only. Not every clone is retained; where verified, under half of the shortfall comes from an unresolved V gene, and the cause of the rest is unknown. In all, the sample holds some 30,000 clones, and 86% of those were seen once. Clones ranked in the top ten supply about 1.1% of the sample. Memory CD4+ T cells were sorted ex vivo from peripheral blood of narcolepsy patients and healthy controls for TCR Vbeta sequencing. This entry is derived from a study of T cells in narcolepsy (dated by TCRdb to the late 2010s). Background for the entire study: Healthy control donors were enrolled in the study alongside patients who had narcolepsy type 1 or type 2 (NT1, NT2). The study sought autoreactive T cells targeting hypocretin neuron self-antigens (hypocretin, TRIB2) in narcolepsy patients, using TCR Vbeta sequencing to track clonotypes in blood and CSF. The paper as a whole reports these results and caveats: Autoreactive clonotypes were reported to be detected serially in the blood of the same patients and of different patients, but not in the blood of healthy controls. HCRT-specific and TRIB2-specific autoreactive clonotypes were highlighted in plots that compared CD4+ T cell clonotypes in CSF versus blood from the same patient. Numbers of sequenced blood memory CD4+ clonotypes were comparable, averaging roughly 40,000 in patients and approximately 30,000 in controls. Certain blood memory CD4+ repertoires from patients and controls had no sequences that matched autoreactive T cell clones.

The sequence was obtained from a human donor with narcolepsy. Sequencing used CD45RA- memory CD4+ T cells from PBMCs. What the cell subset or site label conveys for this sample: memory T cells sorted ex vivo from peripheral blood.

CDR3 protein: CAISDGDWDTEAFF. The sequence in DNA is TGTGCCATCAGTGATGGGGATTGGGACACTGAAGCTTTCTTT. The rearranged chain carries TRBV10-3 and TRBJ1-1; a confident D gene designation cannot be given. At the junction V is shortened by 3 bases and J by 3 bases, with 11 bases in between. The CDR3 contains 14 residues, cysteine and phenylalanine counted. The CDR3 DNA has 42 bases and is translated from base 1. CDR1 and CDR2 (ENHRY, SYGVKD) derive from the germline V gene.